What follows are 7 T cell receptor beta chains derived from one specimen sequenced in a study of cytomegalovirus exposure and HLA in healthy donors (dated by TCRdb to 2015 to 2018). The library was produced with the immunoSEQ multiplex PCR assay. Imported from immuneACCESS, the table was reduced by TCRdb to in-frame sequences with V and J called. These copies leave out some clones; in studies compared against another copy, an unresolved V gene accounts for under half, and the cause of the remainder is not known. The sample table contains about 280,000 clones; only one count was recorded for roughly 90% of them. Jointly, the top ten make up 0.92% of the sample. The sequencing input was PBMCs. Receptors originate from a woman younger than 30 in good health and CMV-seronegative.

The chain carries TRBV2 and TRBJ2-5, with 9 bases identical to TRBD2. The germline V gene encodes CDR1 SNHLY and CDR2 FYNNEI. V dropped 11 bases and J dropped 6; count of bases not matched to a gene: 13. The CDR3 sequence is 14 residues long. The CDR3 region has the DNA TGTGCCGGCTTTGGTGCGGGAGGGGTGAAGACCCAGTACTTC. This encodes CAGFGAGGVKTQYF.

This clone was seen once. V and J are TRBV28 and TRBJ2-4; a weak D match, TRBD2 (5 bases). The CDR3 has 17 amino acids. The V and J ends lost 6 bases and 6 bases respectively, with 24 bases between them. Germline CDR1 is MDHEN and CDR2 is SYDVKM. DNA of the CDR3: TGTGCCAGCAGCCTTCTTAGGACGGGAAGGGTGGCAAACATTCAGTACTTC. It codes for CASSLLRTGRVANIQYF.

The chain is built from TRBV11-1 and TRBJ2-5; 11 positions agree with TRBD2. The CDR3 has 16 amino acids. V was clipped by 5 bases and J by 1 base; unmatched bases: 6. Germline lookup yields CDR1 SGHAT and CDR2 FQDESV (reference sequence). The CDR3 region is CASSPGTSGVQETQYF. The CDR3 DNA is TGTGCCAGCAGCCCTGGGACTAGCGGCGTCCAAGAGACCCAGTACTTC.

The chain links TRBV2 to TRBJ2-7, with TRBD2 identical over 8 bases. The CDR3 contains 13 residues. The V segment lost 6 bases and the J segment 5 bases; nucleotides outside the gene matches: 6. Germline V CDR1 and CDR2: SNHLY, FYNNEI. CDR3 DNA sequence: TGTGCCAGCAGCCGACTAGCGAGACACGAGCAGTACTTC. Protein product: CASSRLARHEQYF.

The V gene is TRBV6-5, the J gene TRBJ1-5; D is undetermined. The CDR3 has 14 residues. In germline, CDR1 is MNHEY, CDR2 SVGAGI. Trimming cost V 2 bases and J 1 base, with 6 bases left between them. Here the CDR3 DNA reads TGTGCCAGCAGTTACGGGCGAAGCAATCAGCCCCAGCATTTT. Translating gives CASSYGRSNQPQHF.

V usage is TRBV27 and J usage is TRBJ2-2, with 10 positions matching TRBD1. In germline, CDR1 is MNHEY, CDR2 SMNVEV (reference sequence). The V segment lost 3 bases and the J segment 4 bases; nucleotides outside the gene matches: 8. CDR3 length equals 17 residues. CDR3 DNA: TGTGCCAGCAGTTTCATAACCGGGACAGGGGCCACCGGGGAGCTGTTTTTT. This codes for CASSFITGTGATGELFF.

This chain joins TRBV5-1 and TRBJ2-5; 9 bases fit TRBD2. The V gene's germline CDR1 is SGHRS and CDR2 YFSETQ. V was clipped by 4 bases and J by 7 bases; unmatched bases: 17. The CDR3 sequence is 17 residues long. Here the CDR3 DNA reads TGCGCCAGCAGCCCGTTCGGCGGGGGGGGGCTTGCGTGGACCCAGTACTTC. This sequence encodes CASSPFGGGGLAWTQYF.